The source of this T cell receptor (beta chain) is a study of blood T cell repertoires in COVID-19. J lost 0 bases, V lost 7 bases, and 4 bases had no gene match. Germline CDR1 MDHEN, CDR2 SYDVKM. The CDR3 totals 15 residues. Sequencing was performed with immunoSEQ multiplex PCR; in TCRdb, only in-frame clones are kept and a portion is missing. The table shows tens of thousands of clones, with roughly 79% occurring only once. This sequence was found in a woman aged 80 or over with COVID-19, enrolled during active disease. V gene TRBV28 combines with J gene TRBJ2-3; TRBD2 matches 10 bases. The sequencing input was peripheral blood. As DNA, the CDR3 is TGTGCCAGCACCCGAGCGGGAGGGAGCACAGATACGCAGTATTTT. This codes for CASTRAGGSTDTQYF.